This T cell receptor (beta chain) was observed in a study of a mutant IDH1 vaccine in newly diagnosed glioma. Study-wide context: Patients got their first vaccination 4-6 weeks after radiotherapy alone, or with temozolomide cycles. Those enrolled had earlier been treated with radiotherapy, temozolomide, or both, mostly both. Treated individuals were around 60% male and around 40% female, averaging roughly 40 years of age.

Time point specified: week 11, during vaccination. A 20-mer mutant IDH1 peptide at 300 ug was injected subcutaneously with topical imiquimod. Method: immunoSEQ multiplex PCR; TCRdb's copy keeps in-frame clones and lacks some. Here the sample spans fewer than 75,000 clones, roughly 84% being singletons. CDR1 and CDR2 (germline): WNHNN, SYGVQD (reference sequence). Trimming pared 4 bases from V and 6 bases from J, leaving 5 bases between. The CDR3 length is 11 residues. As concerns this clone: Its antigen remains unknown.

This clonotype was obtained from a woman aged 50 to 60 with glioma. The rearrangement uses TRBV10-1 and TRBJ2-3, with no clear D. The specimen was PBMCs, collected from a glioma patient whose treatment included an IDH1 peptide vaccine. The CDR3 loop reads CASSVGDTQYF. The CDR3 DNA follows: TGCGCCAGCAGTGTTGGGGATACGCAGTATTTT.